What follows is one T cell receptor beta chain and its context. Its cognate antigen is unknown. The naive CD8 population came from CD45RO-negative cells selected for CCR7, without terminally differentiated effector memory CD45RA+ cells. The source of the sample is a study of shared clonotypes between healthy human individuals. About the study: Per donor, CD8 memory used one plate, CD8 naive used two, CD4 memory used three and CD4 naive used three.

Deep-level settings were used for running the assay. Assay: immunoSEQ multiplex PCR; the TCRdb copy retains only in-frame clones and omits some. The data show 1.5 million to 2.5 million clones, about 95% seen once. Whole-study findings and limits: Sampling was confined to blood; repertoires within tissues likely differ. Several donors held about 5% of naive CD4 clonotypes in common.

With V trimmed by 2 bases and J by 1 base, 7 bases remained unmatched. The length of the CDR3 is 16 residues. Germline-derived CDR1 and CDR2 are SGHAT and FQNNGV. The rearrangement uses TRBV11-2 and TRBJ1-1; TRBD1 aligns across 7 bases. The sequence came from a man aged 18 to 29 in good health. The material sequenced was naive CD8+ T cells sorted from blood. The DNA for the CDR3 is TGTGCCAGCAGCTTATGGGAGGGACAGAGGAACACTGAAGCTTTCTTT. This gives the protein CASSLWEGQRNTEAFF.